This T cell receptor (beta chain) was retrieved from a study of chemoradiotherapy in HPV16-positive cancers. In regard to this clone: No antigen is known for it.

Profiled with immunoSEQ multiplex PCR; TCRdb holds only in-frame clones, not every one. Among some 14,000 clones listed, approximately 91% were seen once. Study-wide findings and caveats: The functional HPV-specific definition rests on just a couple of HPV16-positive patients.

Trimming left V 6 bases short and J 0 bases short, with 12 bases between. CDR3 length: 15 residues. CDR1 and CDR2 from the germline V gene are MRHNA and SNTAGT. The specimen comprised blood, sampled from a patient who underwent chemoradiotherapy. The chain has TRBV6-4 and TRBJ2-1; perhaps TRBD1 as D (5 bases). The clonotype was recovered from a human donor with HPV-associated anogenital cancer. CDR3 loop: CASSLTDSSYNEQFF. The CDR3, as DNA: TGTGCCAGCAGCTTGACAGACAGCTCCTACAATGAGCAGTTCTTC.